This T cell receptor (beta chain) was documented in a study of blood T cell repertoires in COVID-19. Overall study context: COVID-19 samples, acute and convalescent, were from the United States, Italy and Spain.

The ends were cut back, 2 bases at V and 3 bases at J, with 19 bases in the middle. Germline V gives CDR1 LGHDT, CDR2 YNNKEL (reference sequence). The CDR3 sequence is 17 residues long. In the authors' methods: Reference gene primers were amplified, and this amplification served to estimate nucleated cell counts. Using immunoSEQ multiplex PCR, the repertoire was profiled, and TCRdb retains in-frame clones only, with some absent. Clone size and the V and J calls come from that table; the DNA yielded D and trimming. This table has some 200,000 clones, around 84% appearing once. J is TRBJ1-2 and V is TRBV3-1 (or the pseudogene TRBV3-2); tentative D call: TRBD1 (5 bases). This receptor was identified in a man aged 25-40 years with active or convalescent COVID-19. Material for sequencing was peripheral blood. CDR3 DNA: TGTGCCAGCAGCCAAAAAACAGGAACCCCCCCCTACTATGGCTACACCTTC. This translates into CASSQKTGTPPYYGYTF.